This T cell receptor beta chain was sequenced in a study of human T cells and chemical hapten exposure. Study context: Read at 6 days, the patch tests placed 0.01% DPC on the upper back. Alopecia areata, totalis and universalis patients, mostly female, were included. Small volume differences among pooled libraries mainly caused per-sample TCR yield variation. Notes on the study in general: Clustering by CDR3 similarity yielded significantly more large clusters from expanded TCRs than controls.

Time point described: patch test 3, about 24 weeks after DPC sensitization. Noted treatment: therapeutic diphenylcyclopropenone sensitization with weekly scalp DPC. Comment on this clonotype: Its antigen is unknown.

One entry per CDR3 protein results from TCRdb running MiXCR on the RACE reads. The data show tens of thousands of distinct CDR3 sequences, over 10% seen once. Sample: whole blood, taken in connection with sensitization to the hapten diphenylcyclopropenone (DPC). This clonotype originated in a man aged 30 to 45 with alopecia areata. Some clones in this sample may be carry-over from other donors' samples.

CDR3 residues: CASSQAGGAAYNEQFF. CDR3 nucleotide sequence: TGTGCCAGCAGCCAAGCGGGCGGGGCCGCCTACAATGAGCAGTTCTTC. The rearrangement uses TRBV3-1 and TRBJ2-1; perhaps TRBD2 as D (6 bases). Trimming took off 1 base at V and 2 bases at J, with 12 bases between the two ends. Per germline, CDR1 LGHDT and CDR2 YNNKEL (reference sequence). The CDR3 runs to 16 residues.